This entry lists 26 T cell receptor beta chains sequenced from one sample in a study of cytomegalovirus exposure and HLA in healthy donors. This table comes from immunoSEQ multiplex PCR, and its TCRdb copy is limited to in-frame clones, with some not included. Among approximately 120,000 clones listed, about 94% were seen once. Sequences were obtained from PBMCs. The source of these receptors is a woman aged 18-29 years in good health and CMV-seronegative.

The rearrangement joins TRBV25-1 to TRBJ2-2; D remains ambiguous. This CDR3 has 13 residues. Looked up from germline, CDR1 is MGHDK and CDR2 is SYGVNS. Trimming stripped 1 base from V and 6 bases from J, with 6 bases between. Written as DNA, the CDR3 is TGTGCCAGCAGTGAATTAGTGGCCGGGGAGCTGTTTTTT. Protein product: CASSELVAGELFF.

The rearrangement uses TRBV11-3 and TRBJ2-4; D is undetermined. Trimming took off 5 bases at V and 8 bases at J, with 13 bases between the two ends. CDR3 length equals 13 residues. Germline CDR1 SGHNT, CDR2 YENEEA. CDR3 loop: CASSGVHEDIQYF. The CDR3 DNA is TGTGCCAGCAGCGGCGTTCATGAGGACATTCAGTACTTC.

The chain is built from TRBV11-2 and TRBJ2-1; 9 bases fit TRBD1. Looked up from germline, CDR1 is SGHAT and CDR2 is FQNNGV. Losses at the gene ends were 5 bases for V and 7 bases for J; bases not matched to a gene: 6. CDR3 length: 14 residues. The CDR3 region is CASSPGQGPNEQFF. The CDR3 bases are TGTGCCAGCAGCCCCGGACAGGGGCCGAATGAGCAGTTCTTC.

This clone was found once. The chain recombines TRBV10-2 with TRBJ2-3; 7 bases are shared with TRBD2. The CDR3 is made up of 16 amino acids. Germline CDR1 is WSHSY and CDR2 is SAAADI. The J segment lost 6 bases and the V segment lost 5 bases, leaving 14 bases of the junction unmatched. The CDR3 nucleotides read TGCGCCAGCAGTTACCTCAGAGGGAGGGGCGAGGATACGCAGTATTTT. It is translated as CASSYLRGRGEDTQYF.

CDR3 in amino acids: CATSRDRTEKLFF. DNA of the CDR3: TGTGCCACCAGCAGAGATAGAACTGAAAAACTGTTTTTT. The chain has TRBV15 and TRBJ1-4, with no clear D. CDR1 LNHNV and CDR2 YYDKDF come from the germline V gene (reference sequence). The CDR3 runs 13 residues. The V end was cut by 0 bases, the J end by 7 bases, with 6 bases between.

This clone was seen a single time. This chain uses TRBV4-1 with TRBJ1-1, with D perhaps TRBD1 (5 bases). The CDR3 contains 16 residues. CDR1 is MGHRA and CDR2 is YSYEKL in the germline V gene. V was shortened by 4 bases and J by 4 bases, with 19 bases between the two germline ends. The CDR3 reads CASSLESGFAITEAFF. The CDR3 DNA is TGCGCCAGCAGCCTGGAGTCAGGGTTCGCAATCACTGAAGCTTTCTTT.

The chain joins TRBV5-5 to TRBJ1-2; the D is unclear. The CDR3 is made up of 14 amino acids. Germline V lookup: CDR1 SGHKS, CDR2 YYEKEE (reference sequence). V dropped 4 bases and J dropped 5 bases, with 15 bases sitting between them. The CDR3 DNA sequence: TGTGCCAGCAGCCTATCCCTCATTGAATATGGCTACACCTTC. Translating it yields CASSLSLIEYGYTF.

The J gene is TRBJ2-1, the V gene TRBV4-1; 11 bases fit TRBD2. The trim removed 6 bases at V and 3 bases at J, leaving 7 bases unmatched. Germline CDR1 MGHRA, CDR2 YSYEKL. The CDR3 covers 16 residues. As DNA, the CDR3 is TGCGCCAGCAGACCTCAAGGGACTAGCGGCTACAATGAGCAGTTCTTC. Translation: CASRPQGTSGYNEQFF.

This sequence joins TRBV5-1 and TRBJ1-1, with D hard to call. The CDR3 is 12 residues long. Trimming stripped 1 base from V and 8 bases from J, with 9 bases between. Germline V lookup: CDR1 SGHRS, CDR2 YFSETQ. The CDR3 sequence: CASSLSGREAFF. Here the CDR3 DNA reads TGCGCCAGCAGCTTGTCGGGGAGGGAAGCTTTCTTT.

CDR3 sequence reads: CASNSGGGTYNEQFF. The DNA for the CDR3 is TGTGCCAGCAATTCCGGGGGTGGAACCTACAATGAGCAGTTCTTC. The rearrangement joins TRBV13 to TRBJ2-1; D might be TRBD2 (6 bases). CDR3 length: 15 amino acids. Trimming pared 7 bases from V and 2 bases from J, leaving 15 bases between. Germline loops: CDR1 PRHDT, CDR2 FYEKMQ (reference sequence).

A single count supports this clone. This chain joins TRBV2 and TRBJ1-1; the D is unclear. Germline V gives CDR1 SNHLY, CDR2 FYNNEI. Trimming removed 8 bases at V and 0 bases at J, with 13 bases between. The CDR3 is 14 amino acids. The CDR3, as DNA: TGTGCCAGCGGCACAAAAATCATGAACACTGAAGCTTTCTTT. Amino acid sequence: CASGTKIMNTEAFF.

J is TRBJ1-5 and V is TRBV19, with D uncertain. From germline, CDR1 is LNHDA and CDR2 SQIVND (reference sequence). V was pared by 6 bases and J by 0 bases, with 15 bases between. The CDR3 is made up of 16 amino acids. The CDR3 nucleotides read TGTGCCAGTAGCCACCAGTCGGGTTATAGCAATCAGCCCCAGCATTTT. It translates to CASSHQSGYSNQPQHF.

Of note for this clone: The sample carries other DNA sequences with the same CDR3. The chain employs TRBV28 and TRBJ2-7, with D uncertain. Germline values: CDR1 MDHEN, CDR2 SYDVKM. V lost 1 base and J lost 4, with 5 bases in between. The CDR3 extends over 12 amino acids. CDR3 residues: CASSLSGYEQYF. The DNA of the CDR3 is TGTGCCAGCAGTTTATCGGGTTACGAGCAGTACTTC.

The V and J genes are TRBV14 and TRBJ2-1; D is unclear. The ends were cut back, 4 bases at V and 7 bases at J, with 8 bases in the middle. The germline gives CDR1 SGHDN, CDR2 FVKESK. This CDR3 is 12 amino acids long. CDR3 amino acids: CASSPARNEQFF. DNA for the CDR3: TGTGCCAGCAGCCCCGCCAGGAATGAGCAGTTCTTC.

This clone was seen a few times. The chain carries TRBV6-4 and TRBJ2-1; possible D gene TRBD2, 5 bases. The CDR3 contains 16 residues. CDR1 and CDR2 from the germline V gene are MRHNA and SNTAGT. Trimming cost V 3 bases and J 6 bases, with 18 bases left between them. The DNA of the CDR3 is TGTGCCAGCAGTGAACGCCCCCTAGCTTGGGGCAATGAGCAGTTCTTC. Its protein product is CASSERPLAWGNEQFF.

CDR3 nucleotides: TGTGCCAGCAGTGATATACAGGGGCTAAAAGAAAAACTGTTTTTT. Residues: CASSDIQGLKEKLFF. The chain employs TRBV2 and TRBJ1-4; 7 nucleotides line up with TRBD1. Germline CDR1 SNHLY, CDR2 FYNNEI. CDR3 size: 15 residues. V trimming: 3 bases; J trimming: 8 bases; junction bases outside the gene matches: 9.

The rearrangement links TRBV27 to TRBJ2-1; possible D gene TRBD2, 5 bases. This CDR3 region has 12 residues. Trimming stripped 4 bases from V and 12 bases from J, with 13 bases between. CDR1 is MNHEY and CDR2 is SMNVEV in the germline V gene (reference sequence). CDR3 in amino acids: CASSSGLRGQFF. The DNA for the CDR3 is TGTGCCAGCAGTTCCGGACTCCGGGGGCAGTTCTTC.

This clone was detected only once. The rearrangement links TRBV11-2 to TRBJ1-2; 12 bases fit TRBD1. The CDR3 is 16 residues long. Unmatched junction bases numbered 7, after V lost 3 bases and J lost 5 bases. CDR1 is SGHAT, CDR2 FQNNGV, per germline. The CDR3 spells CASSFRSGQGAYGYTF. CDR3 nucleotide sequence: TGTGCCAGCAGCTTTCGCTCGGGACAGGGGGCATATGGCTACACCTTC.

V and J are TRBV7-9 and TRBJ2-7, with D possibly being TRBD2 (7 bases). This CDR3 has 16 amino acids. V was clipped by 5 bases and J by 1 base, with 18 bases between them. Germline CDR1 reads SEHNR; CDR2 reads FQNEAQ (reference sequence). The CDR3 nucleotides read TGTGCCAGCAGCGCGTACGGGGGGCCCTTGTCCTACGAGCAGTACTTC. It codes for CASSAYGGPLSYEQYF.

The chain links TRBV15 to TRBJ2-7; tentatively, D is TRBD1 (7 bases). V lost 0 bases to trimming and J lost 4 bases, with 16 bases between them. CDR1 is LNHNV and CDR2 is YYDKDF in the germline V gene (reference sequence). The CDR3 has 16 residues. The CDR3 reads CATSRDGRGALYEQYF. CDR3 sequence (DNA): TGTGCCACCAGCAGAGACGGCAGGGGGGCGTTATACGAGCAGTACTTC.

The CDR3: CASKTGTGGLDEQFF. The CDR3 DNA reads TGTGCCAGCAAGACCGGGACAGGGGGCTTGGATGAGCAGTTCTTC. This chain links TRBV28 with TRBJ2-1, with TRBD1 identical over 12 bases. CDR3 length equals 15 residues. From germline, CDR1 is MDHEN and CDR2 SYDVKM. Trimming cost V 7 bases and J 8 bases; bases outside gene matches: 9. Using reference TRBV28 and TRBJ2-1 for the parts outside the CDR3, the full variable domain is DVKVTQSSRYLVKRTGEKVFLECVQDMDHENMFWYRQDPGLGLRLIYFSYDVKMKEKGDIPEGYSVSREKKERFSLILESASTNQTSMYLCASKTGTGGLDEQFFGPGTRLTVL.

CDR3: CASGGGRSNQPQHF. The CDR3 region has the DNA TGTGCCAGCGGGGGGGGTCGGAGCAATCAGCCCCAGCATTTT. The rearrangement uses TRBV2 and TRBJ1-5; D might be TRBD1 (5 bases). Trimming removed 8 bases at V and 1 base at J, with 12 bases between. Per germline, CDR1 SNHLY and CDR2 FYNNEI. The CDR3 totals 14 residues.

The chain has TRBV6-1 and TRBJ2-7; 7 nucleotides align to TRBD2. The CDR3 has 15 amino acids. V was clipped by 7 bases and J by 3 bases; unmatched bases: 12. CDR1 and CDR2 (germline): MNHNS, SASEGT. CDR3 bases: TGTGCCAGCACCGCGGGAGCCACCCTACTCTACGAGCAGTACTTC. Its protein product is CASTAGATLLYEQYF.

The chain recombines TRBV6-5 with TRBJ2-3; 7 bases map to TRBD2. The V and J ends lost 4 bases and 2 bases, in that order; junction bases with no gene match: 3. The germline gives CDR1 MNHEY, CDR2 SVGAGI. The CDR3 totals 14 residues. The CDR3 spells CASSFSGFTDTQYF. The CDR3 nucleotides read TGTGCCAGCAGTTTTAGCGGGTTCACAGATACGCAGTATTTT.

The V and J genes are TRBV18 and TRBJ1-5; tentatively, D is TRBD1 (6 bases). The CDR3 totals 15 residues. Germline values: CDR1 KGHSH, CDR2 LQKENI. V was shortened by 4 bases and J by 7 bases, with 17 bases between the two germline ends. The CDR3: CASSRGQQRGQPQHF. CDR3 sequence (DNA): TGTGCCAGCTCACGCGGACAGCAAAGAGGGCAGCCCCAGCATTTT. Supplemented by reference TRBV18 and TRBJ1-5, the full variable domain reads NAGVMQNPRHLVRRRGQEARLRCSPMKGHSHVYWYRQLPEEGLKFMVYLQKENIIDESGMPKERFSAEFPKEGPSILRIQQVVRGDSAAYFCASSRGQQRGQPQHFGDGTRLSIL.

CDR3 DNA sequence: TGCGCCAGTTCATCGGACAAAGATTACGAGCAGTACTTC. Translating it yields CASSSDKDYEQYF. The V call is TRBV10-1, the J call TRBJ2-7; TRBD1 is a possible D gene (5 bases). CDR1 WNHNN and CDR2 SYGVQD come from the germline V gene (reference sequence). CDR3 length: 13 amino acids. Trimming cost V 9 bases and J 4 bases, with 16 bases left between them.